These 9 T cell receptor beta chains share one sample of origin, sequenced in a study of radiation and T cells in renal cell carcinoma. Sample time point: blood 4 weeks post-SBRT, at nephrectomy. As for treatment: 15 Gy SBRT to primary tumor, nephrectomy 4 weeks later. Assay used: immunoSEQ multiplex PCR; TCRdb lists only in-frame clones, some missing. The sample yields just over 95,000 clones, more than 65% seen once. The sequencing used blood, collected from a patient whose treatment included radiotherapy and nephrectomy. These receptors were collected from a man in his sixties with renal cell carcinoma.

This chain connects TRBV6-1 to TRBJ2-7; perhaps TRBD1 as D (6 bases). The V and J ends lost 3 bases and 4 bases respectively, with 16 bases between them. The CDR3 sequence is 15 residues long. Germline values: CDR1 MNHNS, CDR2 SASEGT. This CDR3 reads CASSEGGRGQYEQYF. The CDR3 DNA reads as TGTGCCAGCAGTGAGGGTGGCAGGGGCCAATACGAGCAGTACTTC.

The rearrangement uses TRBV6-6 and TRBJ2-7; 7 bases line up with TRBD1. CDR3 size: 15 residues. Trimming at V came to 0 bases and at J to 3 bases, leaving 5 bases not matched to a gene. The germline V gene has CDR1 MNHNY and CDR2 SVGAGI (reference sequence). The CDR3: CASSYSSTGFYEQYF. DNA of the CDR3: TGTGCCAGCAGTTACTCCTCGACAGGGTTCTACGAGCAGTACTTC.

On this clone itself: This CDR3 is also generated by other DNA sequences in the sample. V and J are TRBV5-6 and TRBJ2-5; TRBD2 matches at 7 bases. The V gene's germline CDR1 is SGHDT and CDR2 YYEEEE. Trimming removed 0 bases from V and 5 bases from J; junction bases left unmatched: 7. CDR3 length: 15 amino acids. CDR3 sequence (DNA): TGTGCCAGCAGCTTGGCGGGAGGAGTAGGGGAGACCCAGTACTTC. It translates to CASSLAGGVGETQYF.

The chain recombines TRBV5-1 with TRBJ2-3; a possible D gene is TRBD1 (5 bases). The CDR3 extends over 14 amino acids. V shed 5 bases and J shed 8 bases, with 18 bases lying between them. Germline V gene data show CDR1 as SGHRS and CDR2 as YFSETQ. The CDR3 DNA reads TGCGCCAGCAGAGGGTTGGGCACAGGAGCTACGCAGTATTTT. Translation gives CASRGLGTGATQYF. The full variable domain, completed using reference TRBV5-1 and TRBJ2-3, is KAGVTQTPRYLIKTRGQQVTLSCSPISGHRSVSWYQQTPGQGLQFLFEYFSETQRNKGNFPGRFSGRQFSNSRSEMNVSTLELGDSALYLCASRGLGTGATQYFGPGTRLTVL.

The genes are TRBV29-1 and TRBJ1-5; D is unresolved. CDR3 length: 13 amino acids. CDR1 is SQVTM and CDR2 is ANQGSEA in the germline V gene. Trimming removed 4 bases at V and 4 bases at J, with 11 bases between. The CDR3 loop is CSVVFYANQPQHF. CDR3 nucleotide sequence: TGCAGCGTTGTCTTTTATGCTAATCAGCCCCAGCATTTT.

This sequence joins TRBV5-1 and TRBJ2-7; 10 bases are shared with TRBD1. The V and J ends lost 3 bases and 3 bases, in that order; junction bases with no gene match: 3. From germline, CDR1 is SGHRS and CDR2 YFSETQ. The CDR3 totals 14 residues. CDR3 in amino acids: CASSSGQGFYEQYF. CDR3 bases: TGCGCCAGCAGCTCGGGACAGGGGTTCTACGAGCAGTACTTC.

On this clone: At one end the junction does not follow the germline gene, possibly because of a read error. For the CDR3, the DNA is TGTGCCAGCAGTGTCTTCTCTCTGACTAGGGGGTCCAACTTC. Translation: CASSVFSLTRGSNF. This sequence joins TRBV2 and TRBJ2-7; D might be TRBD1 or TRBD2, each matching 6 bases. Germline V gene lookup returns CDR1 SNHLY and CDR2 FYNNEI. The CDR3 runs 14 residues.

The V gene is TRBV7-2, the J gene TRBJ2-7; D remains ambiguous. V was pared by 1 base and J by 5 bases, with 12 bases between. The CDR3 totals 14 residues. Germline lookup yields CDR1 SGHTA and CDR2 FQGNSA. CDR3 sequence reads: CASSLVRGTDEQYF. Here the CDR3 DNA reads TGTGCCAGCAGCTTAGTTAGAGGTACGGACGAGCAGTACTTC. Supplemented by reference TRBV7-2 and TRBJ2-7, the full variable domain reads GAGVSQSPSNKVTEKGKDVELRCDPISGHTALYWYRQSLGQGLEFLIYFQGNSAPDKSGLPSDRFSAERTGGSVSTLTIQRTQQEDSAVYLCASSLVRGTDEQYFGPGTRLTVT.

The chain carries TRBV19 and TRBJ2-5, with D possibly called TRBD1 or TRBD2 (5 bases each). Trimming shortened V by 5 bases and J by 5 bases, and 15 bases separated the two germline ends. Germline V gene data show CDR1 as LNHDA and CDR2 as SQIVND (reference sequence). The CDR3 sequence is 14 residues long. Written as DNA, the CDR3 is TGTGCCAGTAGTGTGACAGTACAGCGGGAGACCCAGTACTTC. Its protein is CASSVTVQRETQYF.